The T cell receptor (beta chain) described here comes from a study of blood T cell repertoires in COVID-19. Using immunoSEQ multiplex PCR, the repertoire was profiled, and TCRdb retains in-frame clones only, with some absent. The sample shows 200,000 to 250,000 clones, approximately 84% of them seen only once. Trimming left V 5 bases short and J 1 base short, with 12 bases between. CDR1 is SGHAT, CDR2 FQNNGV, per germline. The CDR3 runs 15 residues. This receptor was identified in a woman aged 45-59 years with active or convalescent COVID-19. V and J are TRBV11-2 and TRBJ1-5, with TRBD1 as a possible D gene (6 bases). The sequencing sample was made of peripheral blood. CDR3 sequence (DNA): TGTGCCAGCAGCGCCTCAGGGGCCAGCAATCAGCCCCAGCATTTT. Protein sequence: CASSASGASNQPQHF.